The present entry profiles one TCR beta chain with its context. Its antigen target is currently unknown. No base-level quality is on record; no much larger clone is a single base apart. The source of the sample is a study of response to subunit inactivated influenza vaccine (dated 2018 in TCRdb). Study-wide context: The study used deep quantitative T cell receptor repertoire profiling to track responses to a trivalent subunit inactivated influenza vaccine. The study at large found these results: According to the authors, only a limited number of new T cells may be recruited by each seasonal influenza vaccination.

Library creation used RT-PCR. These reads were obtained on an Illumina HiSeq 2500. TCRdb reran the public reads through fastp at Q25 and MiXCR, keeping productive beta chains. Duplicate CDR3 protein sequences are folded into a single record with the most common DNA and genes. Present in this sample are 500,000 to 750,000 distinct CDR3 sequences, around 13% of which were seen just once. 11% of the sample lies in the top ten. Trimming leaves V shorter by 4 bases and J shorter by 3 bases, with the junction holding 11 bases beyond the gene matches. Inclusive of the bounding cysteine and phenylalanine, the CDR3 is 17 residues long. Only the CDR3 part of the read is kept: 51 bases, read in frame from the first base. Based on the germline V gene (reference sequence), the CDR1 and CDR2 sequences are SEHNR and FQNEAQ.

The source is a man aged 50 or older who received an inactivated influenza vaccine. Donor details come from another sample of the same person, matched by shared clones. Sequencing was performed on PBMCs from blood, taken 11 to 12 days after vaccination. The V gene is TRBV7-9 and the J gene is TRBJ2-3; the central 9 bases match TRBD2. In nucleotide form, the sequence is TGTGCCAGCAGCTCGTCGGGCGGGAGGGCCAGAACAGATACGCAGTATTTT. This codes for CASSSSGGRARTDTQYF.